Detailed here is one TCR beta chain. CDR3 size: 13 residues. V was pared by 2 bases and J by 4 bases, with 6 bases between. The germline CDR1 and CDR2 sequences are SGDLS and YYNGEE. The data derive from a study of blood T cell repertoires in COVID-19. Assay: immunoSEQ multiplex PCR; the TCRdb copy retains only in-frame clones and omits some. The sample has 180,000 or so clones; around four fifths are singletons. Sequencing input: PBMCs or T cells enriched from blood (not recorded which). This chain connects TRBV9 to TRBJ2-2, with D tentatively TRBD2 (5 bases). This clonotype was obtained from a woman aged 50 to 65 who had recovered from COVID-19. This CDR3 is CASSVLATGELFF. The CDR3 nucleotides are TGTGCCAGCAGCGTGCTAGCCACCGGGGAGCTGTTTTTT.